Listed below are T cell receptor beta chains from one sample, sequenced in a study of blood T cell repertoires in COVID-19. Clones were sequenced by immunoSEQ multiplex PCR, and TCRdb holds only the in-frame ones, with some missing. The sample holds approximately 210,000 clones, around four fifths seen once. The sequencing sample was made of PBMCs or T cells enriched from blood (not recorded which). Receptors were obtained from a man aged 40-50 years who had recovered from COVID-19. Each CDR3 is given with its conserved first and last residue. Each record gives: J gene, V gene, clone size, CDR3 length, D gene, CDR3 DNA, CDR3 protein. The D gene is left open where the match is weak. Size tells how often a clone was seen (once, few, many) or the class of an expanded clone, and some rows leave it out.

j_call: TRBJ1-2
v_call: TRBV11-2
clone_size: NA
cdr3_length: 13
d_call: TRBD1
cdr3_nt: TGTGCCAGCAGCTTATACAGGGGAGATGGCTACACCTTC
cdr3_aa: CASSLYRGDGYTF

j_call: TRBJ1-2
v_call: TRBV5-5
clone_size: NA
cdr3_length: 14
d_call: TRBD1
cdr3_nt: TGTGCCAGCAGCCGGACAGGGGGAAGGTATGGCTACACCTTC
cdr3_aa: CASSRTGGRYGYTF

j_call: TRBJ2-3
v_call: TRBV4-1
clone_size: NA
cdr3_length: 16
d_call: TRBD1
cdr3_nt: TGCGCCAGCACTGTAAGTCCGGGACAGGCGATAGATACGCAGTATTTT
cdr3_aa: CASTVSPGQAIDTQYF

j_call: TRBJ1-2
v_call: TRBV24-1
clone_size: NA
cdr3_length: 16
d_call: NA
cdr3_nt: TGTGCCACCAGTGAAACAGGGTCACCTCCTCTTTATGGCTACACCTTC
cdr3_aa: CATSETGSPPLYGYTF

j_call: TRBJ2-7
v_call: TRBV12-3/TRBV12-4
clone_size: NA
cdr3_length: 13
d_call: NA
cdr3_nt: TGTGCCAGCAGGACCTGGGGAGAACACGAGCAGTACTTC
cdr3_aa: CASRTWGEHEQYF

j_call: TRBJ2-3
v_call: TRBV28
clone_size: NA
cdr3_length: 14
d_call: TRBD2
cdr3_nt: TGTGCCAGCCGCCTAGCGGAGGCCACAGATACGCAGTATTTT
cdr3_aa: CASRLAEATDTQYF

j_call: TRBJ2-3
v_call: TRBV6-5
clone_size: NA
cdr3_length: 14
d_call: TRBD2
cdr3_nt: TGTGCCACCGCGAGCGGGGTGAGCACAGATACGCAGTATTTT
cdr3_aa: CATASGVSTDTQYF

j_call: TRBJ1-3
v_call: TRBV5-1
clone_size: NA
cdr3_length: 14
d_call: TRBD1
cdr3_nt: TGCGCCAGCACCCCGACAGGGGGGGAAAACACCATATATTTT
cdr3_aa: CASTPTGGENTIYF

j_call: TRBJ2-1
v_call: TRBV5-4
clone_size: NA
cdr3_length: 15
d_call: TRBD2
cdr3_nt: TGTGCCAGCAGCCGGGCTAGCGGGAGGTCGGATGAGCAGTTCTTC
cdr3_aa: CASSRASGRSDEQFF

j_call: TRBJ2-2
v_call: TRBV5-1
clone_size: NA
cdr3_length: 15
d_call: NA
cdr3_nt: TGCGCCAGCAGCTTGGTAGGGGATGGCACCGGGGAGCTGTTTTTT
cdr3_aa: CASSLVGDGTGELFF

j_call: TRBJ1-5
v_call: TRBV19
clone_size: few
cdr3_length: 15
d_call: NA
cdr3_nt: TGTGCCAGTAGTATTTCCCCAGGGGGCAATCAGCCCCAGCATTTT
cdr3_aa: CASSISPGGNQPQHF

j_call: TRBJ1-2
v_call: TRBV5-1
clone_size: NA
cdr3_length: 13
d_call: NA
cdr3_nt: TGCGCCAGCAGCTTTCCGGGGGTCTCTGGCTACACCTTC
cdr3_aa: CASSFPGVSGYTF

j_call: TRBJ1-3
v_call: TRBV3-1/TRBV3-2
clone_size: NA
cdr3_length: 16
d_call: NA
cdr3_nt: TGTGCCAGCAGCTGGGGGCAGGGTTACTCTGGAAACACCATATATTTT
cdr3_aa: CASSWGQGYSGNTIYF

j_call: TRBJ1-2
v_call: TRBV7-9
clone_size: NA
cdr3_length: 13
d_call: TRBD1
cdr3_nt: TGTGCCAGCAGCCTCGAGACAGGGGGTGGCTACACCTTC
cdr3_aa: CASSLETGGGYTF

j_call: TRBJ2-7
v_call: TRBV5-6
clone_size: NA
cdr3_length: 15
d_call: NA
cdr3_nt: TGTGCCAGCAGCTCGTGGGGGCTGCTCTCCTACGAGCAGTACTTC
cdr3_aa: CASSSWGLLSYEQYF

j_call: TRBJ1-2
v_call: TRBV4-3
clone_size: NA
cdr3_length: 14
d_call: NA
cdr3_nt: TGCGCCAGCAGCCAAGAAAGGGGCAGCTATGGCTACACCTTC
cdr3_aa: CASSQERGSYGYTF

j_call: TRBJ1-2
v_call: TRBV28
clone_size: NA
cdr3_length: 15
d_call: NA
cdr3_nt: TGTGCCAGCAGTCCCACGTTGGGACTTAACTATGGCTACACCTTC
cdr3_aa: CASSPTLGLNYGYTF

j_call: TRBJ1-1
v_call: TRBV5-1
clone_size: NA
cdr3_length: 13
d_call: NA
cdr3_nt: TGCGCCAGCAGCTTGACAGGAAACACTGAAGCTTTCTTT
cdr3_aa: CASSLTGNTEAFF

j_call: TRBJ2-6
v_call: TRBV19
clone_size: NA
cdr3_length: 18
d_call: NA
cdr3_nt: TGTGCCAGTAGTATGGGCGGGCACGCGAGCTCTGGGGCCAACGTCCTGACTTTC
cdr3_aa: CASSMGGHASSGANVLTF

j_call: TRBJ2-1
v_call: TRBV9
clone_size: NA
cdr3_length: 15
d_call: TRBD2
cdr3_nt: TGTGCCAGCAGCGCGACTAGCGGGAGCTACAATGAGCAGTTCTTC
cdr3_aa: CASSATSGSYNEQFF

j_call: TRBJ1-1
v_call: TRBV28
clone_size: NA
cdr3_length: 14
d_call: NA
cdr3_nt: TGTGCCAGCAGTTTATGGGAAGGGGTCACTGAAGCTTTCTTT
cdr3_aa: CASSLWEGVTEAFF

j_call: TRBJ1-6
v_call: TRBV6-5
clone_size: NA
cdr3_length: 14
d_call: TRBD1
cdr3_nt: TGTGCCAGCAGAGACCACAGGGGAGGTTCACCCCTCCACTTT
cdr3_aa: CASRDHRGGSPLHF

j_call: TRBJ2-7
v_call: TRBV7-9
clone_size: few
cdr3_length: 15
d_call: TRBD2
cdr3_nt: TGTGCCAGCAGCCGGCGTGCTAGCGGGAGTGACGAGCAGTACTTC
cdr3_aa: CASSRRASGSDEQYF

j_call: TRBJ1-1
v_call: TRBV6-5
clone_size: few
cdr3_length: 14
d_call: NA
cdr3_nt: TGTGCCAGCAGTCCCCCAGGGAATTTCGCTGAAGCTTTCTTT
cdr3_aa: CASSPPGNFAEAFF

j_call: TRBJ1-1
v_call: TRBV28
clone_size: few
cdr3_length: 13
d_call: NA
cdr3_nt: TGTGCCAGCGGAGTTTCTTTGAACACTGAAGCTTTCTTT
cdr3_aa: CASGVSLNTEAFF

j_call: TRBJ2-7
v_call: TRBV13
clone_size: NA
cdr3_length: 15
d_call: NA
cdr3_nt: TGTGCCAGCAGCTTAGTAAGGGGAATCGTCTACGAGCAGTACTTC
cdr3_aa: CASSLVRGIVYEQYF

j_call: TRBJ2-7
v_call: TRBV30
clone_size: NA
cdr3_length: 13
d_call: TRBD1
cdr3_nt: TGTGCCTGGAGTTGGGACAGGGCCTACGAGCAGTACTTC
cdr3_aa: CAWSWDRAYEQYF